This TCR beta chain appears in the sequencing data of a study of blood T cell repertoires in COVID-19. Study at large: The study drew acute and convalescent COVID-19 samples from the United States, Italy and Spain. PBMCs, B-cell-depleted T cells, or T cells provided the cDNA or gDNA that made up the material.

The germline V gene has CDR1 SGHTA and CDR2 FQGTGA. This CDR3 comprises 15 residues. J lost 5 bases, V lost 5 bases, and 7 bases had no gene match. In the original workflow: Reference gene primer amplification gave estimated nucleated cell counts. Sequencing used immunoSEQ multiplex PCR; TCRdb keeps in-frame clones, though not all of them. The V and J calls and the clone size are those of that table, but D and trimming were determined from the DNA. The data contain under 300,000 clones, around 83% of them singletons. J is TRBJ2-2 and V is TRBV7-3; 8 positions match TRBD2. Sequenced material: peripheral blood. The sequence was collected from a man in his thirties or forties who had recovered from COVID-19. In DNA form, the CDR3 reads TGTGCCAGCAGCGCCTTTGGCGGGGGGACCGGGGAGCTGTTTTTT. Its translation is CASSAFGGGTGELFF.